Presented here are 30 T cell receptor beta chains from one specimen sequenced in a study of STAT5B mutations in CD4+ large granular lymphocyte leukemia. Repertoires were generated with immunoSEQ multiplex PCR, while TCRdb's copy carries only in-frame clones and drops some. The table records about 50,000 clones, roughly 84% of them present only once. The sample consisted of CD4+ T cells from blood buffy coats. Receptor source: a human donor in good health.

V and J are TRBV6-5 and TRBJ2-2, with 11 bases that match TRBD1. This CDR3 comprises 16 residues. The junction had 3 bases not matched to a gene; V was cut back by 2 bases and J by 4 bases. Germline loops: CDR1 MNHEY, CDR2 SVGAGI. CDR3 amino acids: CASSYAGTGGTGELFF. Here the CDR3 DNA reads TGTGCCAGCAGTTACGCAGGGACAGGGGGCACCGGGGAGCTGTTTTTT.

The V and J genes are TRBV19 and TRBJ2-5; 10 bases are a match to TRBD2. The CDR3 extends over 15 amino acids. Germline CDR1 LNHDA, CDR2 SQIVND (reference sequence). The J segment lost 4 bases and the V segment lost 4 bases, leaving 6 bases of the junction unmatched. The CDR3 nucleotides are TGTGCCAGTAGTAGTATGGCTAGCGGGAGAGAGACCCAGTACTTC. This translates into CASSSMASGRETQYF.

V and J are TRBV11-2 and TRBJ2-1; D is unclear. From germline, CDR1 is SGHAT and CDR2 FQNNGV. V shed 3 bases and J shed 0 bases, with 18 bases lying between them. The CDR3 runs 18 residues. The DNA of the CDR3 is TGTGCCAGCAGCTTCAGGTTTGAAGGCCGGAGCTCCTACAATGAGCAGTTCTTC. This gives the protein CASSFRFEGRSSYNEQFF.

The CDR3 nucleotides read TGTGCCAGCAGCTTAGGTGGACTGACTCCGCGGGGCTACACCTTC. Translating gives CASSLGGLTPRGYTF. The V gene is TRBV7-2, the J gene TRBJ1-2; no clear D. CDR1 is SGHTA, CDR2 FQGNSA, per germline. V dropped 1 base and J dropped 8 bases, with 17 bases sitting between them. This CDR3 spans 15 amino acids. Full variable domain (missing parts from reference TRBV7-2 and TRBJ1-2): GAGVSQSPSNKVTEKGKDVELRCDPISGHTALYWYRQSLGQGLEFLIYFQGNSAPDKSGLPSDRFSAERTGGSVSTLTIQRTQQEDSAVYLCASSLGGLTPRGYTFGSGTRLTVV.

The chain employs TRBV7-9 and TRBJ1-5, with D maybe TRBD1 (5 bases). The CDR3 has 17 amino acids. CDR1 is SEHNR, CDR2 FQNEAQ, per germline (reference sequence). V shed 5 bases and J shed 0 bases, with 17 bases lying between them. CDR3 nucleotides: TGTGCCAGCAGCCCATGGCGGGGCCCATATAGCAATCAGCCCCAGCATTTT. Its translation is CASSPWRGPYSNQPQHF. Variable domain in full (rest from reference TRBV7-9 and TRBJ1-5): DTGVSQNPRHKITKRGQNVTFRCDPISEHNRLYWYRQTLGQGPEFLTYFQNEAQLEKSRLLSDRFSAERPKGSFSTLEIQRTEQGDSAMYLCASSPWRGPYSNQPQHFGDGTRLSIL.

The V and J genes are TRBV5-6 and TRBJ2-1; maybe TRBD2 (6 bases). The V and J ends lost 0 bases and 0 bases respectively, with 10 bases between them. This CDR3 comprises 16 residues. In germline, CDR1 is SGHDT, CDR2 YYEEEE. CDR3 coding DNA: TGTGCCAGCAGCTTGGAGCGGGCCCCCTCCTACAATGAGCAGTTCTTC. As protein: CASSLERAPSYNEQFF.

In nucleotides, the CDR3 is TGCGCCAGCAGCCAAGCATGGCTAGCCACCAATACGCAGTATTTT. It specifies CASSQAWLATNTQYF. V usage is TRBV4-1 and J usage is TRBJ2-3; D might be TRBD2 (5 bases). Trimming pared 1 base from V and 7 bases from J, leaving 15 bases between. CDR3 length: 15 amino acids. Germline assignment: CDR1 MGHRA and CDR2 YSYEKL.

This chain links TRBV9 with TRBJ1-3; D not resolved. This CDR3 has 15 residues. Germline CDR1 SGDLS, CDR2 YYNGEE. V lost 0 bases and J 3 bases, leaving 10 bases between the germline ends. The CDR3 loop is CASSVEGGFGNTIYF. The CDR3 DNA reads TGTGCCAGCAGCGTAGAAGGAGGGTTTGGAAACACCATATATTTT.

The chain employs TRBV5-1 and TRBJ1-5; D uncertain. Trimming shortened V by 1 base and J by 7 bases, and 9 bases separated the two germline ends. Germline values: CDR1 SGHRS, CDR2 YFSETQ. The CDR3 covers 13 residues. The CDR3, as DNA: TGCGCCAGCAGCTTGAGCCCAGAACAGCCCCAGCATTTT. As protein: CASSLSPEQPQHF.

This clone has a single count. The CDR3 nucleotides are TGCGCCAGCAGCCAAGGATCCGGACATTTTGGCCCCCCAGATACGCAGTATTTT. This translates into CASSQGSGHFGPPDTQYF. The chain uses TRBV4-1 and TRBJ2-3; D possibly corresponds to TRBD1 (5 bases). This CDR3 comprises 18 residues. Trimming cost V 1 base and J 4 bases, with 21 bases left between them. CDR1 and CDR2 from the germline V gene are MGHRA and YSYEKL.

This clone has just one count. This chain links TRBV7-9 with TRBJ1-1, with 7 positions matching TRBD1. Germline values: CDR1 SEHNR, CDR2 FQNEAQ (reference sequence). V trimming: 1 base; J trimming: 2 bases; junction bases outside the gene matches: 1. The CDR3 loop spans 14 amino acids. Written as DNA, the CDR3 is TGTGCCAGCAGCTTAGACAGGGGTAACACTGAAGCTTTCTTT. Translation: CASSLDRGNTEAFF. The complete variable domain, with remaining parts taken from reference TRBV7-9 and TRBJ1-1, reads DTGVSQNPRHKITKRGQNVTFRCDPISEHNRLYWYRQTLGQGPEFLTYFQNEAQLEKSRLLSDRFSAERPKGSFSTLEIQRTEQGDSAMYLCASSLDRGNTEAFFGQGTRLTVV.

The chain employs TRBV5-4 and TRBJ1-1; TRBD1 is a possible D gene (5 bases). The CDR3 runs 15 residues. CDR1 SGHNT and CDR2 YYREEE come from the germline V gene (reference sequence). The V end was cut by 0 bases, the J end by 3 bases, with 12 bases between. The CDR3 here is CASSLVTGTDTEAFF. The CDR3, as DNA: TGTGCCAGCAGCTTGGTAACAGGAACCGACACTGAAGCTTTCTTT.

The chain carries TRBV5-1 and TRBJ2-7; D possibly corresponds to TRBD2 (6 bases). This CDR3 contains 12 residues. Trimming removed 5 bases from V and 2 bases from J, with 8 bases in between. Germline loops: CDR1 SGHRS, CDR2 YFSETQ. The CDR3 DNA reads TGCGCCAGCAGTGGAGGGGCCTACGAGCAGTACTTC. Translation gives CASSGGAYEQYF.

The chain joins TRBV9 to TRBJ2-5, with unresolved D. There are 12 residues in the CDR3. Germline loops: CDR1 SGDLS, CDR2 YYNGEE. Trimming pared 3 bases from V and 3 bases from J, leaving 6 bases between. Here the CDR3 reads CASSGTEETQYF. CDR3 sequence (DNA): TGTGCCAGCAGCGGAACCGAAGAGACCCAGTACTTC.

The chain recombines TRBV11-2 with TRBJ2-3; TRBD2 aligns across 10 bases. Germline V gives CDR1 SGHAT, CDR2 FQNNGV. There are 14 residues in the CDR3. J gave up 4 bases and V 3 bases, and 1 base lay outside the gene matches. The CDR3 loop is CASSFLAGADTQYF. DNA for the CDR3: TGTGCCAGCAGCTTTCTAGCGGGGGCAGATACGCAGTATTTT.

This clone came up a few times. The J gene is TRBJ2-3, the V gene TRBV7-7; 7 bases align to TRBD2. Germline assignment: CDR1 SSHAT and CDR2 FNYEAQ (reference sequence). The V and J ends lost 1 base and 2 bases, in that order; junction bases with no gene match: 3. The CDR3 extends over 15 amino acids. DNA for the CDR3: TGTGCCAGCAGCTTAGGCGGGGGAAACACAGATACGCAGTATTTT. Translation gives CASSLGGGNTDTQYF.

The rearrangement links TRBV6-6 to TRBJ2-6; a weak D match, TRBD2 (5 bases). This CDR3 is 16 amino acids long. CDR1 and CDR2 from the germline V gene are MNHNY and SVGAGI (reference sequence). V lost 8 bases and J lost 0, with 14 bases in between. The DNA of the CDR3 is TGTGCCAGCCGAGGGCACAGAAGCTCTGGGGCCAACGTCCTGACTTTC. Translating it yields CASRGHRSSGANVLTF.

The CDR3 spells CASSSASGGSYNEQFF. The CDR3, as DNA: TGTGCCAGCAGCTCCGCCAGCGGAGGCTCCTACAATGAGCAGTTCTTC. V and J are TRBV7-9 and TRBJ2-1; a possible D gene is TRBD2 (5 bases). Germline lookup yields CDR1 SEHNR and CDR2 FQNEAQ (reference sequence). The V gene lost 4 bases and the J gene lost 0 bases, with 13 bases spanning the gap. This CDR3 is built from 16 residues.

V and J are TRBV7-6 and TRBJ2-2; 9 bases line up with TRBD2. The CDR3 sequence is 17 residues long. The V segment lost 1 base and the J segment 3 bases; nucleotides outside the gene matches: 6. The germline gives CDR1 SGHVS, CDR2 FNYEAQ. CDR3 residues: CASSLGRAGGHTGELFF. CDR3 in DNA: TGTGCCAGCAGCTTAGGCCGGGCGGGGGGGCACACCGGGGAGCTGTTTTTT.

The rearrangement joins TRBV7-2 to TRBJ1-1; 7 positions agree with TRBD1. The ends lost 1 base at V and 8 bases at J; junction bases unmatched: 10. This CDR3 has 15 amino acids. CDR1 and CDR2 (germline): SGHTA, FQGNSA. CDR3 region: CASSLDFYGTAEAFF. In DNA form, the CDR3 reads TGTGCCAGCAGCTTAGACTTTTACGGGACAGCAGAAGCTTTCTTT.

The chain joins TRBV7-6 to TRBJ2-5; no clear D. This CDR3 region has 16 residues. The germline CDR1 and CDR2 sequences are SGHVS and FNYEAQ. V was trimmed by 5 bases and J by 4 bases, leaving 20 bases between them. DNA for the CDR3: TGTGCCAGCAGCGAACCCGGCGGAAAGGGATCAGAGACCCAGTACTTC. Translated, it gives CASSEPGGKGSETQYF.

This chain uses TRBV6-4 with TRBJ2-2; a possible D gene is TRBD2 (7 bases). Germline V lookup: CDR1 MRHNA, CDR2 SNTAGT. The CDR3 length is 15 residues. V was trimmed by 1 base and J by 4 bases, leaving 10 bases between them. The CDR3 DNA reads TGTGCCAGCAGTGACTGGGCGGGGGCCACCGGGGAGCTGTTTTTT. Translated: CASSDWAGATGELFF.

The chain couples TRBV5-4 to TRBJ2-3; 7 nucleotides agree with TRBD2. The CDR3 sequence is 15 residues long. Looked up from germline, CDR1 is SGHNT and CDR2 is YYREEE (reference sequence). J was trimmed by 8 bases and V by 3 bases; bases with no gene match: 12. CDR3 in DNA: TGTGCCAGCAGCTCCGGGAGGTCCGCCAGAGGTACGCAGTATTTT. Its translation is CASSSGRSARGTQYF.

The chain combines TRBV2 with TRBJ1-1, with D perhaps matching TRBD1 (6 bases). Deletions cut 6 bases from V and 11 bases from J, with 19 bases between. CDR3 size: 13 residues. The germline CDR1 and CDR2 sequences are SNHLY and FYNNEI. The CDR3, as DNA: TGTGCCAGCAGGGAACAGGGTCTGGGCGGGGCTTTCTTT. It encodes CASREQGLGGAFF.

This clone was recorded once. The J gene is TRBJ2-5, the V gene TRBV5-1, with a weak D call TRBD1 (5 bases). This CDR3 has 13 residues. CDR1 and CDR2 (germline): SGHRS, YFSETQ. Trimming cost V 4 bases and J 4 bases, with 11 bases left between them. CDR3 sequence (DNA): TGCGCCAGCAGCCTCCAAGGGGTAGAGACCCAGTACTTC. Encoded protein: CASSLQGVETQYF.

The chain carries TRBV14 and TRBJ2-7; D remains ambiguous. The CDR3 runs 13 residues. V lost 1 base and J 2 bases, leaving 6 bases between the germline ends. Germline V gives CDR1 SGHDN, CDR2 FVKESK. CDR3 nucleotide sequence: TGTGCCAGCAGCCAAGGATACACCTACGAGCAGTACTTC. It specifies CASSQGYTYEQYF. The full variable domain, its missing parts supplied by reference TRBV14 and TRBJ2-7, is EAGVTQFPSHSVIEKGQTVTLRCDPISGHDNLYWYRRVMGKEIKFLLHFVKESKQDESGMPNNRFLAERTGGTYSTLKVQPAELEDSGVYFCASSQGYTYEQYFGPGTRLTVT.

This CDR3 is CASSFGGGSYSYEQYF. CDR3 nucleotide sequence: TGCGCCAGCAGCTTCGGGGGGGGCTCCTACTCCTACGAGCAGTACTTC. The chain carries TRBV5-1 and TRBJ2-7; 8 bases map to TRBD2. J lost 0 bases, V lost 2 bases, and 7 bases had no gene match. The CDR3 is 16 amino acids. Germline values: CDR1 SGHRS, CDR2 YFSETQ.

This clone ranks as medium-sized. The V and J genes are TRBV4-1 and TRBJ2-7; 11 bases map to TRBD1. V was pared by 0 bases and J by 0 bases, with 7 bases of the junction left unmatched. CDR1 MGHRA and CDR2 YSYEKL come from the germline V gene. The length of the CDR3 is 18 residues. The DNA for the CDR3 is TGCGCCAGCAGCCAAGAATGGGGGACAGGGGGGATCTCCTACGAGCAGTACTTC. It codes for CASSQEWGTGGISYEQYF.

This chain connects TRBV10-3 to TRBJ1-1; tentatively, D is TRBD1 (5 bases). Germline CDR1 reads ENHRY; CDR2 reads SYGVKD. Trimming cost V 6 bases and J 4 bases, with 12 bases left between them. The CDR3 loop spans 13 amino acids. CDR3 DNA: TGTGCCATCAGCCTACAGGTGGCCACTGAAGCTTTCTTT. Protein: CAISLQVATEAFF.

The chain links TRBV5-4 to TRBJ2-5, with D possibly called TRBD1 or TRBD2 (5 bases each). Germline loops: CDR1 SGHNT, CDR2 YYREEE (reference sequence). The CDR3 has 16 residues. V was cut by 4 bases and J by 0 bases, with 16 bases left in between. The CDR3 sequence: CASSAKGWGYQETQYF. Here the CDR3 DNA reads TGTGCCAGCAGCGCCAAAGGGTGGGGGTACCAAGAGACCCAGTACTTC. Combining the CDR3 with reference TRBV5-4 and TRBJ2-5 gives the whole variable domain ETGVTQSPTHLIKTRGQQVTLRCSSQSGHNTVSWYQQALGQGPQFIFQYYREEENGRGNFPPRFSGLQFPNYSSELNVNALELDDSALYLCASSAKGWGYQETQYFGPGTRLLVL.